This note documents a single T cell receptor beta chain sequence. This clone is medium-sized (0.01 to 0.1%) in terms of sample share. What antigen it recognizes has not been identified. Base qualities are not at hand, and no much larger clone is one base apart. The method behind the library was the immunoSEQ multiplex PCR assay. This immuneACCESS table, as held by TCRdb, lists in-frame sequences with V and J called but not all clones. Of the missing ones, under half trace to an unresolved V gene in checked studies; the others have no known cause. The table for this sample lists about 51,000 clones; 65% to 80% of them were counted only once. The ten top clones hold around 2.4% of the sample. The study evaluated CTLA-4 blockade (ipilimumab) given together with focal radiation therapy in patients who had chemo-refractory metastatic non-small-cell lung cancer. The data are from a study of radiotherapy plus CTLA-4 blockade in lung cancer (dated by TCRdb to about 2018). With regard to the full study: Among enrolled patients, 15% to 20% had an objective response and roughly 31% reached disease control.

Results the study describes overall, beyond this receptor: After treatment with radiotherapy and ipilimumab, TCR clones that originated in tumors expanded in peripheral blood. The strongest predictors of response were reported to be early dynamic shifts in blood T cell clones along with a rise in serum interferon-beta following radiation.

Material: peripheral blood, obtained from a patient treated with radiotherapy plus ipilimumab. The clonotype comes from a human donor with non-small cell lung cancer whose response to radiotherapy plus ipilimumab could not be evaluated.

The DNA sequence reads TGTGCCAGCACCGCTCAGTCAACTAATGAAAAACTGTTTTTT. Its protein product is CASTAQSTNEKLFF. The chain joins TRBV7-9 to TRBJ1-4; a confident D gene designation cannot be given. The V end loses 7 bases and the J end loses 0 bases, and a stretch of 9 bases separates them. The CDR3 starts with the cysteine, ends with the phenylalanine, and has 14 residues. Only the CDR3 DNA is retained, 42 bases long and in frame from the first base. In the germline V gene (reference sequence), CDR1 corresponds to SEHNR and CDR2 to FQNEAQ.